The clone carrying this T cell receptor beta chain was seen a single time. The data were obtained in a study of T cell repertoires in cytomegalovirus infection. Study details: Indications of both CMV infection and matching HLA type were provided by public TCR beta signatures.

TCRdb reprocessed the reads via MiXCR and lists one record per CDR3 protein. Of 200,000 to 300,000 distinct CDR3 sequences listed, roughly 10% are singletons. The V end lost 4 bases, the J end lost 0 bases, and 13 bases lay between the germline ends. From germline, CDR1 is LNHDA and CDR2 SQIVND (reference sequence). There are 17 residues in the CDR3. The specimen sequenced was PBMCs. The V call is TRBV19, the J call TRBJ1-6; D is undetermined. The receptor comes from a human donor in good health (CMV status not recorded). Some clones in this sample may be carry-over from other donors' samples. The CDR3 DNA reads as TGTGCCAGTAGTACCCGACTCCAGAGCTCCTATAATTCACCCCTCCACTTT. It is translated as CASSTRLQSSYNSPLHF.